This TCR beta chain was obtained from a study of cytomegalovirus exposure and HLA in healthy donors. Measured with immunoSEQ multiplex PCR; TCRdb has only the in-frame clones, and not every one. In the table there are about 180,000 clones, roughly 86% of which are singletons. Germline V gene sequence: CDR1 MGHRA, CDR2 YSYEKL. Trimming stripped 0 bases from V and 4 bases from J, with 13 bases between. CDR3 length equals 15 residues. This sequence was found in a man younger than 35 in good health and CMV-seropositive. Material for sequencing was PBMCs. The chain joins TRBV4-1 to TRBJ2-7; tentative D call: TRBD1 (5 bases). CDR3 nucleotide sequence: TGCGCCAGCAGCCAAGATCCCACGCAGGGTTACGAGCAGTACTTC. It translates to CASSQDPTQGYEQYF.